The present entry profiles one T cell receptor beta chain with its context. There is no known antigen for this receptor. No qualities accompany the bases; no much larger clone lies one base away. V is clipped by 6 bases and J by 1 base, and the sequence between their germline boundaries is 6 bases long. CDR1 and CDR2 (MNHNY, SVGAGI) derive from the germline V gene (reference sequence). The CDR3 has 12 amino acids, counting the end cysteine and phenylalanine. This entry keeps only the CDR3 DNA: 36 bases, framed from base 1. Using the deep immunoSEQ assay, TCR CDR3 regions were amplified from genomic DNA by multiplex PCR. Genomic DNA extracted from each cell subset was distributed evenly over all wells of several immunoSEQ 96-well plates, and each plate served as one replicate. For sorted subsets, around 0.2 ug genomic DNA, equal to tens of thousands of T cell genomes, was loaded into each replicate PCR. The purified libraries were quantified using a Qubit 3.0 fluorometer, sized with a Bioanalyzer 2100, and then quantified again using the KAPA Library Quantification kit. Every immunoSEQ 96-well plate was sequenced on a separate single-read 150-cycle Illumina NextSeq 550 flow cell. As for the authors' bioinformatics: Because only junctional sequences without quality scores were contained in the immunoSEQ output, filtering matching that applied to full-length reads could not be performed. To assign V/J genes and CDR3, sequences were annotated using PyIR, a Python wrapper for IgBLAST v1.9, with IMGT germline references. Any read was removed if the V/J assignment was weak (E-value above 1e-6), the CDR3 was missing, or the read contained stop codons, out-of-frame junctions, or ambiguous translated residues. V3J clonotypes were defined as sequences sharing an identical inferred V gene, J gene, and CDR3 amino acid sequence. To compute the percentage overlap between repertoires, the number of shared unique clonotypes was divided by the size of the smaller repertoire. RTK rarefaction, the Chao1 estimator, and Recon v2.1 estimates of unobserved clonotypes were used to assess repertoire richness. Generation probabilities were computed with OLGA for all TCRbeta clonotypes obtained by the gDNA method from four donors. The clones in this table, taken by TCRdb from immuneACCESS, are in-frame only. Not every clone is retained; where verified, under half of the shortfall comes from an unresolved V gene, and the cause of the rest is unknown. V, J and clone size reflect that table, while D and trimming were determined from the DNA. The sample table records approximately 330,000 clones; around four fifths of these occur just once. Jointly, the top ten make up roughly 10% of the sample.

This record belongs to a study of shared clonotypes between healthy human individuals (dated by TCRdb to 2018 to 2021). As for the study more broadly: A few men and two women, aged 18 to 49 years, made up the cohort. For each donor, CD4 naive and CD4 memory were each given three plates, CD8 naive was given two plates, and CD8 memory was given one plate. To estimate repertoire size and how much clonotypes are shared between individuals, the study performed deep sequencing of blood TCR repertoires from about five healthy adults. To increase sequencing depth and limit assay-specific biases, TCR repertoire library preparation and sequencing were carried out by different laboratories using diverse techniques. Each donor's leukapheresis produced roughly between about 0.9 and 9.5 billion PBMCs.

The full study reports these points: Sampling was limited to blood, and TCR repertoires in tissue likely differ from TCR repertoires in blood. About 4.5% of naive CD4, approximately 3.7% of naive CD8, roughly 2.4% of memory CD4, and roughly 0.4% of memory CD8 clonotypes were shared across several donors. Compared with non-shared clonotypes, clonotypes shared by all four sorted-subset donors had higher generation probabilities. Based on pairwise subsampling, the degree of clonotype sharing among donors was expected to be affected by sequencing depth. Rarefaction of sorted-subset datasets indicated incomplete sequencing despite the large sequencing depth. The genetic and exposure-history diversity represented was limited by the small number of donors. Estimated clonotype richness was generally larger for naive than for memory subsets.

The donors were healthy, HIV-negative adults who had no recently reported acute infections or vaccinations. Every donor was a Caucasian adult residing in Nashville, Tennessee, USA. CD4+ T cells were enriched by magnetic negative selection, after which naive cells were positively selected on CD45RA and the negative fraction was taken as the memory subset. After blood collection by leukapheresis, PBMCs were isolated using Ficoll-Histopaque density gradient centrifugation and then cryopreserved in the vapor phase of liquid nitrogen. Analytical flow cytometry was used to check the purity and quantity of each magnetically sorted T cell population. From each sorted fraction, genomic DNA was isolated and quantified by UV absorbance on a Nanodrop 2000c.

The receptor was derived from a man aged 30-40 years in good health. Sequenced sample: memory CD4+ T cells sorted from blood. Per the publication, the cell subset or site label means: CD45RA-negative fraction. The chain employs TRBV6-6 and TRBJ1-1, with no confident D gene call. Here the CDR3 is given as CASRDPNTEAFF. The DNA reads TGTGCCAGCAGGGACCCGAACACTGAAGCTTTCTTT.